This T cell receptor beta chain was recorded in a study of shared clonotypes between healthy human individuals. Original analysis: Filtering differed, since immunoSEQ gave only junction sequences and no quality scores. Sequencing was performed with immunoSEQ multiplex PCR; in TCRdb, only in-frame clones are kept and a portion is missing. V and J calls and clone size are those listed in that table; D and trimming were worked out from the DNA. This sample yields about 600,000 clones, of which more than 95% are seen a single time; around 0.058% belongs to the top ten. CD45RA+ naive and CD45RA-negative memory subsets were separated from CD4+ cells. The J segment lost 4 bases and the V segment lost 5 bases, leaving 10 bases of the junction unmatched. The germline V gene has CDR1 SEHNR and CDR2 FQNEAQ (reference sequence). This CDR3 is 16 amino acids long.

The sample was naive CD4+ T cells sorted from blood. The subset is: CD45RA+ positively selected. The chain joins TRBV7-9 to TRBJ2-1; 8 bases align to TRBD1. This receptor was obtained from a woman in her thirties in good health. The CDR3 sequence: CASSPDGGTGYNEQFF. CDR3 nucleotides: TGTGCCAGCAGCCCGGACGGAGGGACAGGATACAATGAGCAGTTCTTC.